Here is one T cell receptor (beta chain) with its context. In the original processing: Using reference gene primer amplification, nucleated cell counts were estimated. This table comes from immunoSEQ multiplex PCR, and its TCRdb copy is limited to in-frame clones, with some not included. That table supplies the V and J calls and clone size; D and trimming were determined from the DNA. Of about 210,000 clones listed, approximately 87% are singletons. The data belong to a study of blood T cell repertoires in COVID-19. About the research overall: Acute and convalescent COVID-19 specimens originated in the United States, Italy and Spain. Sample material is recorded as cDNA or gDNA derived from T cells, B-cell-depleted T cells, or PBMCs.

With 8 bases removed from V and 4 bases from J, the gap between germline ends came to 11 bases. The CDR3 sequence is 12 residues long. Germline V CDR1 and CDR2: SGHVS, FQNEAQ. This sequence joins TRBV7-8 and TRBJ1-2; unclear D gene. The sequence was obtained from a woman aged 70 to 79 with acute or convalescent COVID-19. Sequencing was done on a sample of peripheral blood. The DNA for the CDR3 is TGTGCCAGCGGAGCCGACGGCTATGGCTACACCTTC. As protein: CASGADGYGYTF.